This passage covers 17 T cell receptor beta chains from one sample sequenced in a study of cytomegalovirus exposure and HLA in healthy donors. The study ran its PCR with 60 Vbeta and 13 Jbeta primers. Some clones are missing from TCRdb's copy, which holds only in-frame ones; the method was immunoSEQ multiplex PCR. The repertoire holds over 45,000 clones, with around 78% as singletons. Input material: PBMCs. All receptors derive from a female donor in good health and CMV-seronegative.

This clone was picked up one time. V is TRBV5-4 and J is TRBJ1-2, with a weak D call TRBD1 (5 bases). Germline loops: CDR1 SGHNT, CDR2 YYREEE (reference sequence). V gave up 4 bases and J gave up 8 bases, with 15 bases separating them. This CDR3 has 13 amino acids. The CDR3 loop is CASSPVGGEGYTF. CDR3 sequence (DNA): TGTGCCAGCAGCCCCGTCGGGGGGGAAGGCTACACCTTC.

CDR3 sequence reads: CASSQGPGTSGGDYNEQFF. CDR3 DNA: TGCGCCAGCAGCCAAGGCCCGGGTACTAGCGGGGGGGATTACAATGAGCAGTTCTTC. V and J are TRBV4-1 and TRBJ2-1; 13 nucleotides line up with TRBD2. The CDR3 contains 19 residues. Germline-derived CDR1 and CDR2 are MGHRA and YSYEKL. The V segment lost 1 base and the J segment 4 bases; nucleotides outside the gene matches: 10.

This clone has just one count. The J gene is TRBJ1-2, the V gene TRBV2; D not certain. The CDR3 loop spans 14 amino acids. V lost 1 base and J lost 4, with 10 bases in between. CDR1 and CDR2 from the germline V gene are SNHLY and FYNNEI. CDR3 protein: CASSEVRGSYGYTF. The CDR3 bases are TGTGCCAGCAGTGAAGTGAGAGGAAGCTATGGCTACACCTTC.

V gene TRBV7-9 combines with J gene TRBJ2-7; 10 bases are shared with TRBD1. This CDR3 has 15 residues. Looked up from germline, CDR1 is SEHNR and CDR2 is FQNEAQ (reference sequence). V lost 4 bases and J lost 5; bases outside the gene matches: 8. As DNA, the CDR3 is TGTGCCAGCAGCTCCTCCGGGACAGGGGACCACGAGCAGTACTTC. Translated, it gives CASSSSGTGDHEQYF.

In its sample, this clone was seen a few times. J is TRBJ2-5 and V is TRBV10-3, with 9 bases identical to TRBD2. The CDR3 extends over 14 amino acids. With 5 bases clipped from V and 4 bases from J, the junction kept 5 bases outside the gene matches. Germline V gene lookup returns CDR1 ENHRY and CDR2 SYGVKD. The CDR3 is CAISRASGAETQYF. CDR3 DNA sequence: TGTGCCATCAGTCGGGCTAGCGGGGCAGAGACCCAGTACTTC.

The V and J genes are TRBV5-1 and TRBJ1-6, with TRBD1 matching 7 bases. This CDR3 is built from 19 residues. The trim removed 4 bases at V and 2 bases at J, leaving 15 bases unmatched. Germline CDR1 reads SGHRS; CDR2 reads YFSETQ. DNA for the CDR3: TGCGCCAGCAGCAGTCATATCAGGGCAGGGGGTGCCTATAATTCACCCCTCCACTTT. Protein product: CASSSHIRAGGAYNSPLHF. Complete variable domain (other parts from reference TRBV5-1 and TRBJ1-6): KAGVTQTPRYLIKTRGQQVTLSCSPISGHRSVSWYQQTPGQGLQFLFEYFSETQRNKGNFPGRFSGRQFSNSRSEMNVSTLELGDSALYLCASSSHIRAGGAYNSPLHFGNGTRLTVT.

V gene TRBV5-4 combines with J gene TRBJ1-2; D unclear. This CDR3 region has 14 residues. Germline loops: CDR1 SGHNT, CDR2 YYREEE (reference sequence). V was shortened by 0 bases and J by 0 bases, with 6 bases between the two germline ends. CDR3 DNA sequence: TGTGCCAGCAGCTTGGGCGGCGCTAACTATGGCTACACCTTC. Residues: CASSLGGANYGYTF.

The chain carries TRBV7-6 and TRBJ2-1; 8 bases fit TRBD2. The V and J ends lost 1 base and 6 bases, in that order; junction bases with no gene match: 5. Germline loops: CDR1 SGHVS, CDR2 FNYEAQ. The CDR3 spans 15 residues. DNA of the CDR3: TGTGCCAGCAGCTTAGTCCCAGGGACTAGCAATGAGCAGTTCTTC. As protein: CASSLVPGTSNEQFF.

The genes are TRBV27 and TRBJ2-1, with D unresolved. The V and J ends lost 5 bases and 5 bases respectively, with 13 bases between them. The germline CDR1 and CDR2 sequences are MNHEY and SMNVEV (reference sequence). The CDR3 spans 14 residues. The DNA of the CDR3 is TGTGCCAGCAGTGTAGTCAGGATCAACAATGAGCAGTTCTTC. It is translated as CASSVVRINNEQFF.

J is TRBJ2-7 and V is TRBV19; unclear D gene. V lost 2 bases and J lost 5, with 10 bases in between. This CDR3 is 13 amino acids long. Germline assignment: CDR1 LNHDA and CDR2 SQIVND (reference sequence). This CDR3 is CASSISLPDEQYF. Written as DNA, the CDR3 is TGTGCCAGTAGTATAAGTCTTCCGGACGAGCAGTACTTC. Drawing the rest from reference TRBV19 and TRBJ2-7, the complete variable domain is DGGITQSPKYLFRKEGQNVTLSCEQNLNHDAMYWYRQDPGQGLRLIYYSQIVNDFQKGDIAEGYSVSREKKESFPLTVTSAQKNPTAFYLCASSISLPDEQYFGPGTRLTVT.

The chain carries TRBV4-2 and TRBJ1-1; D is possibly TRBD1 (5 bases). The V end was cut by 0 bases, the J end by 7 bases, with 24 bases between. CDR1 LGHNA and CDR2 YNFKEQ come from the germline V gene. CDR3 length: 18 amino acids. Here the CDR3 reads CASSQDWGWGGAQNEAFF. In DNA form, the CDR3 reads TGTGCCAGCAGCCAAGACTGGGGTTGGGGAGGGGCGCAGAATGAAGCTTTCTTT.

The J gene is TRBJ1-1, the V gene TRBV5-6; D might be TRBD1 (5 bases). V was shortened by 1 base and J by 2 bases, with 15 bases between the two germline ends. CDR3 length equals 16 residues. Germline CDR1 is SGHDT and CDR2 is YYEEEE. The CDR3 sequence is CASSLIRAGPNTEAFF. The CDR3 nucleotides are TGTGCCAGCAGCTTGATCCGGGCGGGGCCTAACACTGAAGCTTTCTTT.

This sequence joins TRBV29-1 and TRBJ2-2; 7 nucleotides agree with TRBD2. The CDR3 runs 14 residues. Germline lookup yields CDR1 SQVTM and CDR2 ANQGSEA. After removal of 8 bases from V and 4 bases from J, the junction contained 10 bases not matched to a gene. The CDR3 spells CSFREAPGTGELFF. CDR3 nucleotides: TGCAGCTTTCGGGAGGCGCCGGGCACCGGGGAGCTGTTTTTT.

This clone showed up just once. This rearrangement joins TRBV4-2 to TRBJ2-7; the D gene is possibly TRBD2 (5 bases). This CDR3 is 15 amino acids long. Germline CDR1 is LGHNA and CDR2 is YNFKEQ. Trimming took 1 base from V and 2 from J, leaving 12 bases between them. The CDR3 bases are TGTGCCAGCAGCCAAGGCCAAGGAGGACCCTACGAGCAGTACTTC. Its protein product is CASSQGQGGPYEQYF.

The J gene is TRBJ2-7, the V gene TRBV5-5; TRBD1 matches 9 bases. The J segment lost 6 bases and the V segment lost 0 bases, leaving 4 bases of the junction unmatched. Germline lookup yields CDR1 SGHKS and CDR2 YYEKEE (reference sequence). The CDR3 is made up of 14 amino acids. CDR3 protein: CASSLGGQGREQYF. In nucleotides, the CDR3 is TGTGCCAGCAGCTTGGGGGGACAGGGTCGCGAGCAGTACTTC.

The chain recombines TRBV7-8 with TRBJ2-1, with 8 bases lining up with TRBD2. This CDR3 has 15 amino acids. V lost 4 bases, J lost 10 bases, and 12 bases stayed unmatched. The germline gives CDR1 SGHVS, CDR2 FQNEAQ. The CDR3 coding sequence is TGTGCCAGCAGCTCGGGACGGGGGGGCCTTAGCGAGCAGTTCTTC. Residues: CASSSGRGGLSEQFF.

This sequence joins TRBV5-1 and TRBJ2-2; D may be TRBD1 (5 bases). Germline CDR1 SGHRS, CDR2 YFSETQ. Trimming took 4 bases from V and 7 from J, leaving 14 bases between them. The CDR3 extends over 14 amino acids. The CDR3 nucleotides read TGCGCCAGCAGCCTATACAGGACCGGCGGGGAGCTGTTTTTT. Residues: CASSLYRTGGELFF.